The rows below give T cell receptor beta chains drawn from one sample of a study of shared clonotypes between healthy human individuals. Sequencing was performed with immunoSEQ multiplex PCR; in TCRdb, only in-frame clones are kept and a portion is missing. Of some 980,000 clones in the sample, about three quarters are singletons; the top ten hold about 1.5%. The sample comprised memory CD4+ T cells sorted from blood. The source is a man between 18 and 29 years old in good health. Each CDR3 is given with its conserved first and last residue. The D gene is left open where the match is weak. Where a row states a size, it is once, few, many or the class of an expanded clone; other rows omit it.

>TRBJ2-4|-|-|TRBV5-1
CASSLVGTESKNIQYF
TGCGCCAGCAGCTTGGTCGGGACGGAGTCAAAGAACATTCAGTACTTC
>TRBJ2-7|-|-|TRBV10-3
CAISESGLTSSYEQYF
TGTGCCATCAGTGAGTCCGGACTAACCAGCTCCTACGAGCAGTACTTC
>TRBJ2-1|-|-|TRBV18
CASSPDLDNEQFF
TGTGCCAGCTCACCCGACCTCGACAATGAGCAGTTCTTC
>TRBJ1-4|-|-|TRBV25-1
CASSEFGRSTNEKLFF
TGTGCCAGCAGTGAATTTGGGAGGTCAACTAATGAAAAACTGTTTTTT
>TRBJ1-5|many|TRBD1|TRBV28
CASSLDRYGNQPQHF
TGTGCCAGCAGTTTGGACAGGTACGGCAATCAGCCCCAGCATTTT
>TRBJ1-2|-|-|TRBV7-2
CASSSGISVGYTF
TGTGCCAGCAGCTCAGGGATCAGTGTGGGCTACACCTTC
>TRBJ2-2|-|TRBD2|TRBV7-2
CASSLVRLAANTGELFF
TGTGCCAGCAGCTTAGTACGACTAGCGGCTAACACCGGGGAGCTGTTTTTT
>TRBJ1-4|-|TRBD1|TRBV2
CACGTGVALGDEKLFF
TGTGCCTGCGGGACAGGGGTGGCTCTAGGGGATGAAAAACTGTTTTTT
>TRBJ2-5|-|-|TRBV6-5
CASSRDRGETQYF
TGTGCCAGCAGTCGGGATCGCGGAGAGACCCAGTACTTC
>TRBJ2-7|-|-|TRBV7-8
CASSSDSGEQYF
TGTGCCAGCAGCTCCGATTCGGGGGAGCAGTACTTC
>TRBJ2-3|-|TRBD2|TRBV5-1
CASSLLAGGAGTQYF
TGCGCCAGCAGCTTACTAGCGGGAGGGGCAGGTACGCAGTATTTT
>TRBJ2-7|-|-|TRBV6-6
CASSYIRLGSSYEQYF
TGTGCCAGCAGTTATATCCGGCTAGGGAGCTCCTACGAGCAGTACTTC
>TRBJ2-7|-|-|TRBV11-3
CASSQGASGDYEQYF
TGTGCCAGCAGCCAGGGGGCTAGCGGGGACTACGAGCAGTACTTC
>TRBJ1-2|-|-|TRBV6-1
CASSPGPAGDVYTF
TGTGCCAGCAGCCCGGGCCCGGCAGGGGATGTCTACACCTTC
>TRBJ2-7|many|TRBD2|TRBV14
CASSQVGLAGVARGEQYF
TGTGCCAGCAGCCAAGTCGGACTAGCGGGAGTGGCTAGGGGCGAGCAGTACTTC
>TRBJ2-7|once|-|TRBV27
CASSSRGGSYEQYF
TGTGCCAGCAGTTCACGAGGGGGCTCCTACGAGCAGTACTTC
>TRBJ1-1|-|-|TRBV27
CASMMGAGSSMNTEAFF
TGTGCCAGCATGATGGGGGCAGGGTCCTCCATGAACACTGAAGCTTTCTTT
>TRBJ2-4|-|-|TRBV28
CASSLPRTHSGIQYF
TGTGCCAGCAGTTTACCTCGGACCCACTCGGGTATTCAGTACTTC
>TRBJ2-1|-|TRBD2|TRBV18
CASSLRTSGGTGYNEQFF
TGTGCCAGCTCACTCCGGACTAGCGGGGGGACAGGGTACAATGAGCAGTTCTTC
>TRBJ2-7|-|-|TRBV11-2
CASSPGQPRSYEQYF
TGTGCCAGCAGCCCCGGACAGCCCCGCTCCTACGAGCAGTACTTC
>TRBJ2-3|-|TRBD2|TRBV4-2
CASSQVRGSGVTDTQYF
TGTGCCAGCAGCCAAGTAAGGGGAAGCGGGGTCACAGATACGCAGTATTTT
>TRBJ1-1|-|-|TRBV30
CAWTGWRAEAFF
TGTGCCTGGACAGGGTGGAGAGCTGAAGCTTTCTTT
>TRBJ1-3|-|TRBD1|TRBV10-3
CAISTGPPGSGNTIYF
TGTGCCATATCGACAGGGCCCCCGGGCTCTGGAAACACCATATATTTT
>TRBJ2-7|-|-|TRBV5-1
CASRLWTGSSYEQYF
TGCGCCAGCAGACTGTGGACGGGGAGCTCCTACGAGCAGTACTTC
>TRBJ2-3|-|TRBD2|TRBV27
CASARTSGRDTQYF
TGTGCCAGTGCCCGGACTAGCGGGAGGGATACGCAGTATTTT
>TRBJ1-3|-|-|TRBV27
CASSPRGGNTIYF
TGTGCCAGCAGTCCCCGGGGCGGAAACACCATATATTTT
>TRBJ1-1|-|-|TRBV4-1
CASSRSRVGEAFF
TGCGCCAGCAGCCGATCGAGGGTAGGTGAAGCTTTCTTT
>TRBJ2-7|-|-|TRBV7-3
CASSPDPQGDAYF
TGTGCCAGCAGCCCAGACCCACAGGGAGATGCGTACTTC
>TRBJ2-3|few|TRBD2|TRBV5-4
CASSSGLAGGRTDTQYF
TGTGCCAGCAGCTCGGGACTAGCGGGGGGGCGGACAGATACGCAGTATTTT
>TRBJ2-7|-|-|TRBV5-1
CASSLAGSYEQYF
TGCGCCAGCAGCTTGGCCGGCAGCTACGAGCAGTACTTC
>TRBJ2-1|-|-|TRBV18
CASSLTVGRYNEQFF
TGTGCCAGCTCACTAACAGTGGGTCGGTACAATGAGCAGTTCTTC
>TRBJ2-1|-|TRBD2|TRBV2
CASIWRSGGSKNNEQFF
TGTGCCAGCATCTGGAGAAGCGGGGGGTCGAAAAACAATGAGCAGTTCTTC
>TRBJ2-5|once|-|TRBV11-2
CASSAGQLNGETQYF
TGTGCCAGCAGCGCGGGGCAGTTAAACGGGGAGACCCAGTACTTC
>TRBJ2-1|-|TRBD2|TRBV2
CASNVAGGNNEQFF
TGTGCCAGCAATGTAGCGGGAGGGAACAATGAGCAGTTCTTC
>TRBJ1-3|once|TRBD1|TRBV19
CASSSFTGASGNTIYF
TGTGCCAGTAGTTCGTTCACAGGGGCCTCTGGAAACACCATATATTTT
>TRBJ1-6|many|-|TRBV7-2
CASSFNRRDLHF
TGTGCCAGCAGCTTTAACAGGCGCGACCTCCACTTT
>TRBJ1-1|-|TRBD1|TRBV19
CASSGDRATEAFF
TGTGCCAGTAGTGGGGACAGGGCGACTGAAGCTTTCTTT
>TRBJ2-3|-|-|TRBV4-1
CASSQDNGDDTQYF
TGCGCCAGCAGCCAAGACAACGGGGACGATACGCAGTATTTT
>TRBJ2-3|-|-|TRBV30
CAWSAWDRTDTQYF
TGTGCCTGGAGTGCTTGGGACCGCACAGATACGCAGTATTTT
>TRBJ2-3|-|-|TRBV2
CASSDPQGPGITDTQYF
TGTGCCAGCAGTGACCCCCAGGGCCCAGGCATCACAGATACGCAGTATTTT
>TRBJ2-5|few|-|TRBV2
CASSGGATSETQYF
TGTGCCAGCAGTGGCGGGGCGACTTCGGAGACCCAGTACTTC
>TRBJ2-7|-|TRBD1|TRBV5-4
CASSVGQAYEQYF
TGTGCCAGCAGCGTCGGACAGGCCTACGAGCAGTACTTC
>TRBJ2-1|-|TRBD2|TRBV2
CASSDQAGGPYEQFF
TGTGCCAGCAGCGATCAAGCGGGGGGGCCATATGAGCAGTTCTTC
>TRBJ1-2|-|TRBD1|TRBV19
CASSLPDRGLGYGYTF
TGTGCCAGTAGCCTCCCGGACAGGGGGCTGGGCTATGGCTACACCTTC
>TRBJ2-1|once|-|TRBV30
CAWSAPGNSYNEQFF
TGTGCCTGGAGTGCCCCAGGTAACTCCTACAATGAGCAGTTCTTC
>TRBJ2-7|-|-|TRBV10-1
CASSESGRVSEQYF
TGCGCCAGCAGTGAGTCTGGCAGGGTTAGCGAGCAGTACTTC
>TRBJ1-4|-|-|TRBV15
CATSRGPANEKLFF
TGTGCCACCAGCAGAGGTCCAGCGAATGAAAAACTGTTTTTT
>TRBJ1-1|-|TRBD1|TRBV19
CASSGTGTMNTEAFF
TGTGCCAGTAGCGGGACAGGGACGATGAACACTGAAGCTTTCTTT
>TRBJ2-2|many|-|TRBV28
CASSLVKGTGELFF
TGTGCCAGCAGTTTAGTCAAGGGCACCGGGGAGCTGTTTTTT
>TRBJ1-1|-|-|TRBV2
CASSTRTVNTEAFF
TGTGCCAGCAGTACCCGGACGGTGAACACTGAAGCTTTCTTT
>TRBJ1-2|few|-|TRBV11-1
CASSLDQVEGYTF
TGTGCCAGCAGCCTAGACCAGGTAGAAGGCTACACCTTC
>TRBJ2-3|-|-|TRBV7-2
CASSIGGGRLDTQYF
TGTGCCAGCAGCATTGGGGGCGGGAGACTAGATACGCAGTATTTT
>TRBJ1-4|-|TRBD1|TRBV10-3
CAISPSGGTNEKLFF
TGTGCCATCAGCCCGTCAGGGGGGACTAATGAAAAACTGTTTTTT